The 29 T cell receptor beta chains presented below share a single source sample, sequenced in a study of technical replicates of blood from a handful of donors. Assay used: immunoSEQ multiplex PCR; TCRdb lists only in-frame clones, some missing. The sample records 14,000 or so clones, around 82% being singletons. Material for sequencing was PBMCs. The source of these receptors is a human donor in good health.

This chain uses TRBV2 with TRBJ1-5, with 9 bases that match TRBD1. In germline, CDR1 is SNHLY, CDR2 FYNNEI. V was clipped by 4 bases and J by 6 bases; unmatched bases: 7. This CDR3 is 15 amino acids long. The CDR3 spells CASSAVQGAGQPQHF. Written as DNA, the CDR3 is TGTGCCAGCAGTGCGGTACAGGGGGCTGGTCAGCCCCAGCATTTT. The full variable domain, rest sourced from reference TRBV2 and TRBJ1-5, is EPEVTQTPSHQVTQMGQEVILRCVPISNHLYFYWYRQILGQKVEFLVSFYNNEISEKSEIFDDQFSVERPDGSNFTLKIRSTKLEDSAMYFCASSAVQGAGQPQHFGDGTRLSIL.

This chain connects TRBV2 to TRBJ2-1, with D maybe TRBD1 (6 bases). The CDR3 runs to 15 residues. The V and J ends lost 4 bases and 7 bases respectively, with 17 bases between them. The germline V gene encodes CDR1 SNHLY and CDR2 FYNNEI. DNA of the CDR3: TGTGCCAGCAGTGTTCTTGGGGGCCTGGGAAATGAGCAGTTCTTC. Amino acid sequence: CASSVLGGLGNEQFF.

A single count supports this clone. The V gene is TRBV30, the J gene TRBJ1-3, with 7 nucleotides matching TRBD1. Germline CDR1 is GTSNPN and CDR2 is SVGIG (reference sequence). Trimming removed 3 bases from V and 0 bases from J; junction bases left unmatched: 2. The CDR3 has 14 amino acids. CDR3 region: CAWRDRSSGNTIYF. The DNA of the CDR3 is TGTGCCTGGAGGGACAGGAGCTCTGGAAACACCATATATTTT. The full variable domain, its missing parts supplied by reference TRBV30 and TRBJ1-3, is SQTIHQWPATLVQPVGSPLSLECTVEGTSNPNLYWYRQAAGRGLQLLFYSVGIGQISSEVPQNLSASRPQDRQFILSSKKLLLSDSGFYLCAWRDRSSGNTIYFGEGSWLTVV.

The chain is built from TRBV30 and TRBJ2-5; 11 bases align to TRBD2. In germline, CDR1 is GTSNPN, CDR2 SVGIG (reference sequence). Germline trimming cut 1 base from V and 2 bases from J; bases unmatched to any gene: 9. The CDR3 consists of 17 residues. CDR3 residues: CAWSAGTSGIGQETQYF. The CDR3 DNA is TGTGCCTGGAGTGCCGGGACTAGCGGAATTGGGCAAGAGACCCAGTACTTC.

The chain has TRBV18 and TRBJ2-7; D is ambiguous. The germline gives CDR1 KGHSH, CDR2 LQKENI. Trimming took off 3 bases at V and 0 bases at J, with 6 bases between the two ends. The CDR3 covers 13 residues. The CDR3 DNA follows: TGTGCCAGCTCACCTTCGAGCTCCTACGAGCAGTACTTC. This translates into CASSPSSSYEQYF.

This clone has a handful of counts. V and J are TRBV30 and TRBJ1-2, with 10 bases aligning to TRBD1. The CDR3 has 13 residues. Germline values: CDR1 GTSNPN, CDR2 SVGIG (reference sequence). The V segment lost 4 bases and the J segment 5 bases; nucleotides outside the gene matches: 4. The CDR3 DNA reads as TGTGCCTGGAATCCGGGACAGGGGTATGGCTACACCTTC. Its protein is CAWNPGQGYGYTF.

The V call is TRBV7-9, the J call TRBJ1-1, with 7 bases that match TRBD1. The CDR3 totals 15 residues. V lost 2 bases, J lost 2 bases, and 5 bases stayed unmatched. Germline lookup yields CDR1 SEHNR and CDR2 FQNEAQ (reference sequence). The CDR3 bases are TGTGCCAGCAGCTTATCGAACAGGGGTAACACTGAAGCTTTCTTT. Protein: CASSLSNRGNTEAFF. The full variable domain, in which reference TRBV7-9 and TRBJ1-1 provide the parts outside the CDR3, is DTGVSQNPRHKITKRGQNVTFRCDPISEHNRLYWYRQTLGQGPEFLTYFQNEAQLEKSRLLSDRFSAERPKGSFSTLEIQRTEQGDSAMYLCASSLSNRGNTEAFFGQGTRLTVV.

This clone was counted only a few times. The rearrangement joins TRBV7-9 to TRBJ1-1; TRBD1 aligns across 7 bases. Germline lookup yields CDR1 SEHNR and CDR2 FQNEAQ (reference sequence). The J segment lost 4 bases and the V segment lost 5 bases, leaving 7 bases of the junction unmatched. The CDR3 has 14 residues. The DNA of the CDR3 is TGTGCCAGCAGCATCGGGACAGTACGCACTGAAGCTTTCTTT. It codes for CASSIGTVRTEAFF.

The chain combines TRBV30 with TRBJ1-2; D not resolved. V lost 5 bases, J lost 9 bases, and 19 bases lay in between. Germline CDR1 GTSNPN, CDR2 SVGIG (reference sequence). The CDR3 is made up of 13 amino acids. The CDR3 nucleotides read TGTGCCTGGTTTAAGCAGCGGGTAGCGAGCTACACCTTC. Translated, it gives CAWFKQRVASYTF.

The chain links TRBV5-1 to TRBJ2-2, with D tentatively TRBD1 (6 bases). This CDR3 is 17 amino acids long. V dropped 0 bases and J dropped 4 bases, with 16 bases sitting between them. Germline CDR1 SGHRS, CDR2 YFSETQ. This CDR3 is CASSLAGTGTFTGELFF. The CDR3 nucleotides read TGCGCCAGCAGCTTGGCCGGTACAGGGACCTTCACCGGGGAGCTGTTTTTT.

Regarding this clone: In the same sample, other DNA sequences code for this CDR3. The chain joins TRBV18 to TRBJ2-1, with 10 bases that match TRBD2. Looked up from germline, CDR1 is KGHSH and CDR2 is LQKENI. This CDR3 region has 15 residues. V lost 3 bases to trimming and J lost 7 bases; unmatched junction nucleotides: 6. The CDR3 DNA sequence: TGTGCCAGCTCACCGCTAGCGGGAGTGAGAAATGAGCAGTTCTTC. Residues: CASSPLAGVRNEQFF.

The V and J genes are TRBV30 and TRBJ2-2; 8 bases are a match to TRBD2. Per the germline V gene, CDR1 is GTSNPN and CDR2 is SVGIG (reference sequence). CDR3 length: 15 residues. V lost 2 bases, J lost 7 bases, and 9 bases stayed unmatched. In DNA form, the CDR3 reads TGTGCCTGGAGTTATGGACTAGCATCCTTCGGGGAGCTGTTTTTT. This sequence encodes CAWSYGLASFGELFF.

The V call is TRBV18, the J call TRBJ1-1; D uncertain. CDR3 size: 13 residues. Germline V gives CDR1 KGHSH, CDR2 LQKENI. Trimming shortened V by 2 bases and J by 1 base, and 5 bases separated the two germline ends. The CDR3 sequence: CASSPGRNTEAFF. The CDR3 nucleotides are TGTGCCAGCTCACCAGGGAGGAACACTGAAGCTTTCTTT.

The chain recombines TRBV5-1 with TRBJ2-6; no reliable D call. The germline gives CDR1 SGHRS, CDR2 YFSETQ. Trimming shortened V by 0 bases and J by 0 bases, and 7 bases separated the two germline ends. CDR3 length: 16 residues. The CDR3, as DNA: TGCGCCAGCAGCTTGGTCGGGTCCTCTGGGGCCAACGTCCTGACTTTC. It specifies CASSLVGSSGANVLTF.

The chain is built from TRBV4-1 and TRBJ1-2; D unclear. The CDR3 has 14 residues. Deletions cut 0 bases from V and 2 bases from J, with 7 bases between. Germline CDR1 is MGHRA and CDR2 is YSYEKL. The CDR3, as DNA: TGCGCCAGCAGCCAAGAGTCAGGAAACTATGGCTACACCTTC. This sequence encodes CASSQESGNYGYTF.

V usage is TRBV7-6 and J usage is TRBJ2-5, with 7 bases identical to TRBD2. CDR3 length: 14 residues. Germline V lookup: CDR1 SGHVS, CDR2 FNYEAQ. With V trimmed by 3 bases and J by 2 bases, 3 bases remained unmatched. The CDR3 nucleotides read TGTGCCAGCAGCTTCGGGACTACTCAAGAGACCCAGTACTTC. This sequence encodes CASSFGTTQETQYF.

The chain carries TRBV6-5 and TRBJ1-1; unclear D gene. This CDR3 comprises 13 residues. The germline V and J ends were trimmed by 8 bases and 3 bases, with 13 bases remaining between them. Germline CDR1 reads MNHEY; CDR2 reads SVGAGI. The CDR3 coding sequence is TGTGCCAGCTCATACGGGGAGGACACTGAAGCTTTCTTT. As protein: CASSYGEDTEAFF.

The chain links TRBV10-3 to TRBJ2-7; TRBD2 agrees at 7 bases. The CDR3 is 14 residues long. CDR1 is ENHRY, CDR2 SYGVKD, per germline. V was clipped by 2 bases and J by 5 bases; unmatched bases: 6. The CDR3 protein is CAISEGGGGHEQYF. DNA of the CDR3: TGTGCCATCAGTGAGGGCGGGGGTGGCCACGAGCAGTACTTC.

V and J are TRBV6-1 and TRBJ2-3; 7 bases line up with TRBD2. Losses at the gene ends were 4 bases for V and 0 bases for J; bases not matched to a gene: 10. Germline CDR1 reads MNHNS; CDR2 reads SASEGT. This CDR3 contains 17 residues. The CDR3 loop reads CASSVQASGTSTDTQYF. As DNA, the CDR3 is TGTGCCAGCAGTGTCCAGGCTAGCGGAACTAGCACAGATACGCAGTATTTT.

The chain combines TRBV28 with TRBJ1-4; weak D call: TRBD1 (5 bases). Germline CDR1 reads MDHEN; CDR2 reads SYDVKM. Trimming left V 6 bases short and J 7 bases short, with 9 bases between. CDR3 length: 12 residues. CDR3 bases: TGTGCCAGCAGGGGGCCAGGTGAAAAACTGTTTTTT. It yields the protein CASRGPGEKLFF.

The chain employs TRBV11-2 and TRBJ2-1; 9 bases map to TRBD1. The germline V gene has CDR1 SGHAT and CDR2 FQNNGV. The ends lost 4 bases at V and 3 bases at J; junction bases unmatched: 7. The length of the CDR3 is 16 residues. CDR3 coding DNA: TGTGCCAGCAGCTCCTCCGGGACAGGGCACTACAATGAGCAGTTCTTC. Residues: CASSSSGTGHYNEQFF.

The chain employs TRBV7-2 and TRBJ2-5; 9 bases map to TRBD2. CDR3 length: 15 amino acids. Trimming took 3 bases from V and 5 from J; bases not matched to a gene: 7. From germline, CDR1 is SGHTA and CDR2 FQGNSA. The CDR3 here is CASSLGGRAFETQYF. CDR3 in DNA: TGTGCCAGCAGCTTGGGCGGGAGGGCCTTTGAGACCCAGTACTTC.

V and J are TRBV7-9 and TRBJ2-1, with 12 bases matching TRBD2. Germline lookup yields CDR1 SEHNR and CDR2 FQNEAQ (reference sequence). Losses at the gene ends were 1 base for V and 7 bases for J; bases not matched to a gene: 5. The length of the CDR3 is 16 residues. The CDR3 DNA reads TGTGCCAGCAGCTTAGGGGGACTAGCGGGTCCAAATGAGCAGTTCTTC. Translation: CASSLGGLAGPNEQFF.

The chain is built from TRBV5-1 and TRBJ2-3; 13 bases fit TRBD2. Germline V gene data show CDR1 as SGHRS and CDR2 as YFSETQ. V was pared by 4 bases and J by 5 bases, with 7 bases of the junction left unmatched. This CDR3 has 16 residues. CDR3 loop: CASSPGLAGEVDTQYF. As DNA, the CDR3 is TGCGCCAGCAGCCCCGGACTAGCGGGAGAAGTAGATACGCAGTATTTT.

This chain links TRBV2 with TRBJ1-3; 7 bases line up with TRBD1. J was trimmed by 2 bases and V by 1 base; bases with no gene match: 2. The germline V gene has CDR1 SNHLY and CDR2 FYNNEI. The CDR3 covers 15 residues. The CDR3 coding sequence is TGTGCCAGCAGTGAAGAGGGGACAGCTGGAAACACCATATATTTT. It translates to CASSEEGTAGNTIYF.

The chain employs TRBV30 and TRBJ2-1; tentative D call: TRBD2 (5 bases). V gave up 4 bases and J gave up 7 bases, with 17 bases separating them. The CDR3 covers 14 residues. CDR1 and CDR2 from the germline V gene are GTSNPN and SVGIG (reference sequence). CDR3 nucleotides: TGTGCCTGGACTCCACTGGACTCCCTAAATGAGCAGTTCTTC. It encodes CAWTPLDSLNEQFF.

The rearrangement links TRBV2 to TRBJ2-7, with TRBD2 identical over 9 bases. Germline CDR1 reads SNHLY; CDR2 reads FYNNEI. The CDR3 loop spans 14 amino acids. V was pared by 6 bases and J by 6 bases, with 9 bases of the junction left unmatched. The CDR3 DNA follows: TGTGCCAGCAGGACCGATGGTAGCGGGAGCGAGCAGTACTTC. It yields the protein CASRTDGSGSEQYF.

This chain connects TRBV6-5 to TRBJ2-7, with TRBD1 identical over 9 bases. The CDR3 consists of 15 residues. V shed 5 bases and J 1 base; nucleotides not matched to a gene: 6. Germline assignment: CDR1 MNHEY and CDR2 SVGAGI. The CDR3 region is CASSQGQGGSYEQYF. The CDR3 DNA sequence: TGTGCCAGCAGTCAGGGACAGGGAGGTTCCTACGAGCAGTACTTC.

The J gene is TRBJ2-3, the V gene TRBV2; 14 bases align to TRBD2. The CDR3 totals 13 residues. With 4 bases clipped from V and 15 bases from J, the junction kept 6 bases outside the gene matches. Germline V CDR1 and CDR2: SNHLY, FYNNEI. The CDR3 nucleotides read TGTGCCAGCAGTGTAGAGACTAGCGGGAGGGCATATTTT. It yields the protein CASSVETSGRAYF.